The clone carrying this T cell receptor beta chain was recorded many times. Its antigen is unidentified. The data were taken from a study of neurological immune-mediated disorders. Broader study findings: Multiple sclerosis patients had less TCR clonal expansion than even healthy controls, unlike HTLV-1-associated myelopathy.

The CDR3 has 14 residues. V lost 3 bases and J 6 bases, leaving 9 bases between the germline ends. Synthesis of cDNA was carried out by template-switch 5'RACE. The reaction used 10-nucleotide random UMIs. TCRdb re-derived calls from the 5' RACE reads in MiXCR, one entry per CDR3 protein. Here the sample spans roughly 38,000 distinct CDR3 sequences, approximately 2.4% being singletons. Sequenced input: PBMCs. This chain connects TRBV12-3 or TRBV12-4 to TRBJ1-6, with a possible D match to TRBD1 (6 bases). This clonotype was sampled from a man aged 30-40 years with multiple sclerosis. CDR3 sequence: CASSFRRGNSPLHF. In DNA form, the CDR3 reads TGTGCCAGCAGTTTCCGCAGGGGTAATTCACCCCTCCACTTT.